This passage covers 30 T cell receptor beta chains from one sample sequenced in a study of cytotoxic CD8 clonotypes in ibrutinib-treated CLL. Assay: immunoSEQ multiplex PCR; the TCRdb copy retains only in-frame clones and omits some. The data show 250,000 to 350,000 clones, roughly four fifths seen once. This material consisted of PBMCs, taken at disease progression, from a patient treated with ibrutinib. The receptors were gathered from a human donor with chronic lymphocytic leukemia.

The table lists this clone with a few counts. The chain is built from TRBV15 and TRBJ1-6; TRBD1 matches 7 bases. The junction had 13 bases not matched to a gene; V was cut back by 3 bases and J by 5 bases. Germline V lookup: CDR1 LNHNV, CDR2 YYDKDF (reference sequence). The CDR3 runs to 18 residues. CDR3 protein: CATSSPIWGDSNNSPLHF. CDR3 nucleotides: TGTGCCACCAGCAGCCCCATTTGGGGGGACAGCAATAATTCACCCCTCCACTTT.

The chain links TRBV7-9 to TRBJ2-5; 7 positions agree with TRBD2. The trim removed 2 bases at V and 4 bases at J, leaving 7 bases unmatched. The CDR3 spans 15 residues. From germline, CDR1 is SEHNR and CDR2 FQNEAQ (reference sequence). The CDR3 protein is CASSLFAGELETQYF. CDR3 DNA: TGTGCCAGCAGCTTATTCGCGGGAGAACTAGAGACCCAGTACTTC.

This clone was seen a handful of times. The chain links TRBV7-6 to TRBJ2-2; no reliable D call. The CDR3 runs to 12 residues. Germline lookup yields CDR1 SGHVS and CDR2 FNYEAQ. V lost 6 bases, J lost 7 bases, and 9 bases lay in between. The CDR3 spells CASRVFDGELFF. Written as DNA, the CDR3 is TGTGCCAGCAGGGTGTTCGACGGGGAGCTGTTTTTT.

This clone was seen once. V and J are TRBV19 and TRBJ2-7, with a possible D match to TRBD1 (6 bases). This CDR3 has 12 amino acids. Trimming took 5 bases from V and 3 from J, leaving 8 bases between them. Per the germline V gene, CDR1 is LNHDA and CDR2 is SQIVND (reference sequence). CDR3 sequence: CASSFRGYEQYF. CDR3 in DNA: TGTGCCAGTAGTTTCAGGGGCTACGAGCAGTACTTC.

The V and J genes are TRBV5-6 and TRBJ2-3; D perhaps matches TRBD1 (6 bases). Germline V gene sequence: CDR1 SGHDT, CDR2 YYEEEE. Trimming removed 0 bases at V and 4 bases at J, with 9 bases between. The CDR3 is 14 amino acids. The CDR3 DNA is TGTGCCAGCAGCTTGGCTGGGGGCGCAGATACGCAGTATTTT. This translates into CASSLAGGADTQYF.

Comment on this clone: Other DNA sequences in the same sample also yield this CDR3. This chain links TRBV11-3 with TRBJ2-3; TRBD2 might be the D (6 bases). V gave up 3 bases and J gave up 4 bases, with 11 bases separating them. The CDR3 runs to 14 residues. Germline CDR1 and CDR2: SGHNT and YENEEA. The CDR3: CASSLGGVADTQYF. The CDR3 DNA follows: TGTGCCAGCAGCTTGGGGGGAGTCGCAGATACGCAGTATTTT.

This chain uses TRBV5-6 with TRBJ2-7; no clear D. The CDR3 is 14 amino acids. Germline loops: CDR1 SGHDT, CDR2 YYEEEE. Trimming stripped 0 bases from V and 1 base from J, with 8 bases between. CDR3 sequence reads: CASSLAGFSYEQYF. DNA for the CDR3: TGTGCCAGCAGCTTGGCCGGATTTTCCTACGAGCAGTACTTC.

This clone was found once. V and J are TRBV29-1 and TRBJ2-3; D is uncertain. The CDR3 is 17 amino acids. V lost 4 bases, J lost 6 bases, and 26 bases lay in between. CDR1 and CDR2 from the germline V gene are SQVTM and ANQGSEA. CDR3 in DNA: TGCAGCGTTGTTACCCCATCCCAGGCGCTGTTGGTGGATACGCAGTATTTT. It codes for CSVVTPSQALLVDTQYF.

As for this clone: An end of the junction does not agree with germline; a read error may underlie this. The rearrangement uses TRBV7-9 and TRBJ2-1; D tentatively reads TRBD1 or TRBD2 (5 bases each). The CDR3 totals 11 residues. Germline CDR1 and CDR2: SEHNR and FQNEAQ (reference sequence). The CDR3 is CASSLDGREIF. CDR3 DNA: TGTGCCAGCAGCTTAGATGGCAGGGAGATCTTC.

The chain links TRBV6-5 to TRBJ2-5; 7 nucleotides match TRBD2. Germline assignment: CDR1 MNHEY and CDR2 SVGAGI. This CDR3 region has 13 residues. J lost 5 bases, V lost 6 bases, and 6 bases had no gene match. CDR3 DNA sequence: TGTGCCAGCAGCCCCCGCGGGAGTGAGACCCAGTACTTC. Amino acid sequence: CASSPRGSETQYF.

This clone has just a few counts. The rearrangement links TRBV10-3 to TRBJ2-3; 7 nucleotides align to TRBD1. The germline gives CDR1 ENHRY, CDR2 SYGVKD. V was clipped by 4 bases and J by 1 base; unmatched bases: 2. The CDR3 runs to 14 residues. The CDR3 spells CAISGTGGTDTQYF. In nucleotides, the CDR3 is TGTGCCATCAGTGGGACAGGCGGCACAGATACGCAGTATTTT.

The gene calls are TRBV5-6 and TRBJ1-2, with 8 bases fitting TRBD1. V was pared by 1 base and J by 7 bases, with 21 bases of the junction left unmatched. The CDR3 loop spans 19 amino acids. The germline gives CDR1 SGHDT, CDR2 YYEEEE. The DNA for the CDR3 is TGTGCCAGCAGCTTGCCCCTCAGACAGGGGAGGAGGGAGCGCGCTGGCTACACCTTC. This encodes CASSLPLRQGRRERAGYTF. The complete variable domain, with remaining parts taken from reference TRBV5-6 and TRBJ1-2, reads DAGVTQSPTHLIKTRGQQVTLRCSPKSGHDTVSWYQQALGQGPQFIFQYYEEEERQRGNFPDRFSGHQFPNYSSELNVNALLLGDSALYLCASSLPLRQGRRERAGYTFGSGTRLTVV.

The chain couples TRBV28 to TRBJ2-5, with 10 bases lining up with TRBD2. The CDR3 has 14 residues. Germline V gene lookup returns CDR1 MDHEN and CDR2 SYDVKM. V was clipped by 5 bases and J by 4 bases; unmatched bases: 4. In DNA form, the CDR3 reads TGTGCCAGCAGTAGCGGGGGGGCTTTAGAGACCCAGTACTTC. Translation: CASSSGGALETQYF.

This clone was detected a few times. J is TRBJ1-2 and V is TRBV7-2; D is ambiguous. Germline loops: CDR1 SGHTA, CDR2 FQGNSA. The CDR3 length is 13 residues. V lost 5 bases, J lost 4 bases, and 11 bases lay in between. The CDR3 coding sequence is TGTGCCAGCAGCAGTCTAGGCAGCTATGGCTACACCTTC. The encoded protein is CASSSLGSYGYTF.

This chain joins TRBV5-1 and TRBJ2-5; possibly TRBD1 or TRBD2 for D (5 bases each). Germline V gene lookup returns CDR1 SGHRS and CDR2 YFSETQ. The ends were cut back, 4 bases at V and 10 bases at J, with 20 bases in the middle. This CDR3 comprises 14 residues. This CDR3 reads CASSPWDPSLVQYF. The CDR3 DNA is TGCGCCAGCAGCCCCTGGGACCCCTCTTTGGTCCAGTACTTC. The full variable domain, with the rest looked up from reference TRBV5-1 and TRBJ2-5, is KAGVTQTPRYLIKTRGQQVTLSCSPISGHRSVSWYQQTPGQGLQFLFEYFSETQRNKGNFPGRFSGRQFSNSRSEMNVSTLELGDSALYLCASSPWDPSLVQYFGPGTRLLVL.

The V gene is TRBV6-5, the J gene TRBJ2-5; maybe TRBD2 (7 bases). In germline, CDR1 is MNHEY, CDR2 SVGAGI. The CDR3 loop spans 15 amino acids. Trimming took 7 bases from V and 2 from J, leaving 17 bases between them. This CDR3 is CASTDGGTQQETQYF. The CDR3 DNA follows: TGTGCCAGCACCGACGGGGGGACACAACAAGAGACCCAGTACTTC.

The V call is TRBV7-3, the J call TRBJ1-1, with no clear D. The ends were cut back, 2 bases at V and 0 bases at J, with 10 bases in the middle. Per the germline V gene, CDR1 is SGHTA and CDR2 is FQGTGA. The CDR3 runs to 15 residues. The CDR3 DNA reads TGTGCCAGCAGCTTAGGACGGATTGTGAACACTGAAGCTTTCTTT. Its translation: CASSLGRIVNTEAFF.

In nucleotides, the CDR3 is TGCGCCAGCAGCCCCGGGGGGGCAACCGGGGAGCTGTTTTTT. This encodes CASSPGGATGELFF. The chain uses TRBV5-1 and TRBJ2-2; the match to TRBD2 covers 8 bases. CDR3 size: 14 residues. The V segment lost 4 bases and the J segment 5 bases; nucleotides outside the gene matches: 4. Per germline, CDR1 SGHRS and CDR2 YFSETQ.

Written as DNA, the CDR3 is TGTGCCAGCAGCCCATTCTTAGACACCTTAAATGAAAAACTGTTTTTT. As protein: CASSPFLDTLNEKLFF. The rearrangement links TRBV7-6 to TRBJ1-4; no clear D gene. CDR3 size: 16 residues. Looked up from germline, CDR1 is SGHVS and CDR2 is FNYEAQ. V was trimmed by 5 bases and J by 5 bases, leaving 18 bases between them.

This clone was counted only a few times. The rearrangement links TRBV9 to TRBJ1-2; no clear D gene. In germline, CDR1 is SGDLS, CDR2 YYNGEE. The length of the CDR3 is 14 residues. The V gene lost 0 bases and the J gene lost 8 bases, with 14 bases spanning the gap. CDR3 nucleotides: TGTGCCAGCAGCGTAGGGCAGGCCCTTGAGGGCTACACCTTC. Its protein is CASSVGQALEGYTF.

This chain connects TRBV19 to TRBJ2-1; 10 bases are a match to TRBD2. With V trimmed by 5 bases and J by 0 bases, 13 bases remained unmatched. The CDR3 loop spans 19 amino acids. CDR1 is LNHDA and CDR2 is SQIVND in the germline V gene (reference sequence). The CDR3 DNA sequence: TGTGCCAGTAGTCGCCAACTAGCGGGATTATTAGCCTCCTACAATGAGCAGTTCTTC. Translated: CASSRQLAGLLASYNEQFF.

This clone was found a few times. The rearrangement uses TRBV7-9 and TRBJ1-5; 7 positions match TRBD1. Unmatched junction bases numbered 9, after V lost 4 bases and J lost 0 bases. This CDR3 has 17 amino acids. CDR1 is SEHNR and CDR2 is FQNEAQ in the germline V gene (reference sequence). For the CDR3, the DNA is TGTGCCAGCAGCTCTGGGGCGGACAGGTATAGCAATCAGCCCCAGCATTTT. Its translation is CASSSGADRYSNQPQHF.

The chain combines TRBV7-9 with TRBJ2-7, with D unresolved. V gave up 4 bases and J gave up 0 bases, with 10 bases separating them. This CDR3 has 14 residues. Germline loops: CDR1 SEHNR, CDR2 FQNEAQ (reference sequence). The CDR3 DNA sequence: TGTGCCAGCAGCTCACCACCCGACTCCTACGAGCAGTACTTC. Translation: CASSSPPDSYEQYF.

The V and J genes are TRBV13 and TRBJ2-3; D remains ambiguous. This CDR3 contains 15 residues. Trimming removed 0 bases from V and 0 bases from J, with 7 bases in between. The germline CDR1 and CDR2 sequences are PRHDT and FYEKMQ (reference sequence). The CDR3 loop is CASSLGGTSTDTQYF. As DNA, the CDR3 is TGTGCCAGCAGCTTAGGGGGAACTAGCACAGATACGCAGTATTTT. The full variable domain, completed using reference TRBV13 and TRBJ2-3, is AAGVIQSPRHLIKEKRETATLKCYPIPRHDTVYWYQQGPGQDPQFLISFYEKMQSDKGSIPDRFSAQQFSDYHSELNMSSLELGDSALYFCASSLGGTSTDTQYFGPGTRLTVL.

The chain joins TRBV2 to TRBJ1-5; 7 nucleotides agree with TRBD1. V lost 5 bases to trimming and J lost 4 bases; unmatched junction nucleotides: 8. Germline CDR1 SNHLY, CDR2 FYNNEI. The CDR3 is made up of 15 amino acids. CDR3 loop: CASSTTGATNQPQHF. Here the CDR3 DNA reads TGTGCCAGCAGTACAACAGGGGCCACTAATCAGCCCCAGCATTTT.

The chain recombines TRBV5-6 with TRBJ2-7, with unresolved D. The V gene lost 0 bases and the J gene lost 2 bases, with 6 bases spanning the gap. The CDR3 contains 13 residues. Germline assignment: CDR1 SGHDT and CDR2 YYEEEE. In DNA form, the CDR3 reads TGTGCCAGCAGCTTGGCGGCACCCTACGAGCAGTACTTC. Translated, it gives CASSLAAPYEQYF.

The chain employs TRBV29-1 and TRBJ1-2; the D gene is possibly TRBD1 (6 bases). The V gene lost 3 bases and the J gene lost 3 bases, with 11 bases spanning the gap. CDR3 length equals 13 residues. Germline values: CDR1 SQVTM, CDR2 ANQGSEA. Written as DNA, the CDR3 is TGCAGCGTTGAGTCAGGGGCGGACTATGGCTACACCTTC. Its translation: CSVESGADYGYTF.

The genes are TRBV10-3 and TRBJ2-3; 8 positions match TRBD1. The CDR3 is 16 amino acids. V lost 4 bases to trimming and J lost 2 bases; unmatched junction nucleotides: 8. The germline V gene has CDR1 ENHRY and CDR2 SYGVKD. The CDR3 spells CAISGTGTGSTDTQYF. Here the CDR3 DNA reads TGTGCCATCAGTGGCACCGGGACAGGTTCCACAGATACGCAGTATTTT.

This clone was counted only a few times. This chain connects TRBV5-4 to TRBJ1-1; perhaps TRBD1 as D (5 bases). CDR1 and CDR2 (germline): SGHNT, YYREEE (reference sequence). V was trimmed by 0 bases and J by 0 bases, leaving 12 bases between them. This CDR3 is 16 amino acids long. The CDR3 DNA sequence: TGTGCCAGCAGCTTGGGACAGACTCTAATGAACACTGAAGCTTTCTTT. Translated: CASSLGQTLMNTEAFF.

The DNA for the CDR3 is TGTGCCAGCAGCGGCCCCTACGAGCAGTACTTC. This encodes CASSGPYEQYF. The genes are TRBV5-4 and TRBJ2-7, with D hard to call. The germline V gene encodes CDR1 SGHNT and CDR2 YYREEE (reference sequence). The CDR3 spans 11 residues. V was cut by 4 bases and J by 2 bases, with 4 bases left in between. The entire variable domain, with the rest obtained from reference TRBV5-4 and TRBJ2-7, is as follows: ETGVTQSPTHLIKTRGQQVTLRCSSQSGHNTVSWYQQALGQGPQFIFQYYREEENGRGNFPPRFSGLQFPNYSSELNVNALELDDSALYLCASSGPYEQYFGPGTRLTVT.